This T cell receptor (beta chain) was sequenced during a study of OX40 agonist ivuxolimab in advanced cancers. Study-wide context: The patients' treatment was ivuxolimab, an agonistic anti-OX40 (CD134) antibody. Each patient was given ivuxolimab into a vein every 2 weeks, at 0.01 to 10 mg/kg.

On cycle 4 day 1 and cycle 7 day 1, as well as at baseline, blood was sampled. Study-wide results and limits: Clonal expansion was among the lowest in partial responders at 0.1-3.0 mg/kg, especially CD8+.

The germline CDR1 and CDR2 sequences are SGHAT and FQNNGV. The CDR3 extends over 16 amino acids. Losses at the gene ends were 4 bases for V and 1 base for J; bases not matched to a gene: 4. The repertoire was sequenced with immunoSEQ multiplex PCR; TCRdb's copy has only in-frame clones and lacks some. Among roughly 95,000 clones, under 90% were seen once, and the ten largest hold less than 2%. With respect to this clone: No antigen is known for it.

The chain is built from TRBV11-2 and TRBJ2-2; 9 nucleotides line up with TRBD2. The sequencing used CD4+ or CD8+ T cells sorted from blood, collected in a trial of the OX40 agonist ivuxolimab. The TCR originated in an adult with an advanced solid tumor such as melanoma, head and neck, liver or kidney cancer. The DNA of the CDR3 is TGTGCCAGCAGCTCGGGACTAGCCGGGAACACCGGGGAGCTGTTTTTT. It encodes CASSSGLAGNTGELFF. The whole variable domain, remainder taken from reference TRBV11-2 and TRBJ2-2, is EAGVAQSPRYKIIEKRQSVAFWCNPISGHATLYWYQQILGQGPKLLIQFQNNGVVDDSQLPKDRFSAERLKGVDSTLKIQPAKLEDSAVYLCASSSGLAGNTGELFFGEGSRLTVL.